These T cell receptor beta chains were read from a single sample in a study of T cells in Graves' hyperthyroidism and ophthalmopathy. TCRdb called the multiplex PCR reads again in MiXCR, with one record for every CDR3 protein. The sample comprises about 840,000 distinct CDR3 sequences, roughly 37% of which are singletons, and over 8% rests with the top ten. Sequences were obtained from blood. The receptors shown here come from a man between 18 and 35 years old with Graves' hyperthyroidism. Both conserved end residues are part of each CDR3. Fields, in order: CDR3 DNA, CDR3 protein, clone size, V gene, D gene, CDR3 length, J gene. A D gene is named only where the DNA matches it firmly. Expanded clones get a size class; other rows say once, few or many, or leave the size out.

CDR3 DNA: TGTGCCAGTACCATGGGGAGGAGCTCTGGAAACACCATATATTTT
CDR3 protein: CASTMGRSSGNTIYF
clone size: few
V gene: TRBV19
D gene: -
CDR3 length: 15
J gene: TRBJ1-3

CDR3 DNA: TGTGCCAGCAGCCTGATGGACACGGCGGGCACTGAAGCTTTCTTT
CDR3 protein: CASSLMDTAGTEAFF
clone size: few
V gene: TRBV11-2
D gene: -
CDR3 length: 15
J gene: TRBJ1-1

CDR3 DNA: TGTGCCAGCAGCTTACCCCAGGAGAACTATGGCTACACCTTC
CDR3 protein: CASSLPQENYGYTF
clone size: few
V gene: TRBV7-2
D gene: -
CDR3 length: 14
J gene: TRBJ1-2

CDR3 DNA: TGCAGTGCTACCCCGGACTCTGGGGCCAACGTCCTGACTTTC
CDR3 protein: CSATPDSGANVLTF
clone size: many
V gene: TRBV20-1
D gene: -
CDR3 length: 14
J gene: TRBJ2-6

CDR3 DNA: TGCGCCAGCAGCCAACTAGCGGGGCACTACCAAGAGACCCAGTACTTC
CDR3 protein: CASSQLAGHYQETQYF
clone size: few
V gene: TRBV4-3
D gene: TRBD2
CDR3 length: 16
J gene: TRBJ2-5

CDR3 DNA: TGCAGTGCTAGTCCGGAGTCTGTACCTGAAGCTTTCTTT
CDR3 protein: CSASPESVPEAFF
clone size: -
V gene: TRBV20-1
D gene: -
CDR3 length: 13
J gene: TRBJ1-1

CDR3 DNA: TGTGCCAGCAGTCGACTGGTTGAGGCTTTCTTT
CDR3 protein: CASSRLVEAFF
clone size: many
V gene: TRBV12-3/TRBV12-4
D gene: -
CDR3 length: 11
J gene: TRBJ1-1

CDR3 DNA: TGTGCCAGCAGCTTGGGACAGGGTGGTGGCAATCAGCCCCAGCATTTT
CDR3 protein: CASSLGQGGGNQPQHF
clone size: few
V gene: TRBV5-6
D gene: TRBD1
CDR3 length: 16
J gene: TRBJ1-5

CDR3 DNA: TGTGCCAGCACCTCATGGGGGGGCGAGCAGTACTTC
CDR3 protein: CASTSWGGEQYF
clone size: many
V gene: TRBV25-1
D gene: TRBD2
CDR3 length: 12
J gene: TRBJ2-7

CDR3 DNA: TGTGCCAGCAGCCACCTTTTCGACAGGGCTCGCGGCTACACCTTC
CDR3 protein: CASSHLFDRARGYTF
clone size: -
V gene: TRBV14
D gene: TRBD1
CDR3 length: 15
J gene: TRBJ1-2

CDR3 DNA: TGTGCCAGCAGCTTGGGACTAGCGGGAGGATCGGCCTACGAGCAGTACTTC
CDR3 protein: CASSLGLAGGSAYEQYF
clone size: -
V gene: TRBV7-9
D gene: TRBD2
CDR3 length: 17
J gene: TRBJ2-7

CDR3 DNA: TGCGCCAGCAGCCAAGATACGGGGCTAGCGGTTCAGTACTTC
CDR3 protein: CASSQDTGLAVQYF
clone size: -
V gene: TRBV7-9
D gene: TRBD2
CDR3 length: 14
J gene: TRBJ2-7

CDR3 DNA: TGCGCCAGCAGCCGACACTTTGGAGGGACGAACACTGAAGCTTTCTTT
CDR3 protein: CASSRHFGGTNTEAFF
clone size: -
V gene: TRBV4-1
D gene: -
CDR3 length: 16
J gene: TRBJ1-1

CDR3 DNA: TGCAGCGTTGAAGACCCGGACAGGGCTTGGGAAGGCTACACCTTC
CDR3 protein: CSVEDPDRAWEGYTF
clone size: many
V gene: TRBV29-1
D gene: TRBD1
CDR3 length: 15
J gene: TRBJ1-2

CDR3 DNA: TGTGCCACACGGACAGTATATAGCAATCAGCCCCAGCATTTT
CDR3 protein: CATRTVYSNQPQHF
clone size: few
V gene: TRBV11-2
D gene: -
CDR3 length: 14
J gene: TRBJ1-5

CDR3 DNA: TGCAGCGTTCCTACGAGGGGGGTCTATGGCTACACCTTC
CDR3 protein: CSVPTRGVYGYTF
clone size: many
V gene: TRBV29-1
D gene: -
CDR3 length: 13
J gene: TRBJ1-2

CDR3 DNA: TGTGCCAGCCGTCGATTGACAGGGACCTTGAACACTGAAGCTTTCTTT
CDR3 protein: CASRRLTGTLNTEAFF
clone size: few
V gene: TRBV9
D gene: TRBD1
CDR3 length: 16
J gene: TRBJ1-1

CDR3 DNA: TGTGCCAGCAGTTCACATAGCGGGGTGGCCCAGTACTTC
CDR3 protein: CASSSHSGVAQYF
clone size: many
V gene: TRBV6-5
D gene: TRBD2
CDR3 length: 13
J gene: TRBJ2-5